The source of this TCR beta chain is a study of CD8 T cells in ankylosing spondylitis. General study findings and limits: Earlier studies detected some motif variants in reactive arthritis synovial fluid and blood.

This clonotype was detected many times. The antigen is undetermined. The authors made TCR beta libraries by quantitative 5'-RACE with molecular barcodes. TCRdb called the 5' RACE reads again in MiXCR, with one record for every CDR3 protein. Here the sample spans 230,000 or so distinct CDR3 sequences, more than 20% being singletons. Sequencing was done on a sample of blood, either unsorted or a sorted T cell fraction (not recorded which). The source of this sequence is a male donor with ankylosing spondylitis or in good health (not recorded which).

This chain's CDR3 is CSPGQTETQYF. In DNA form, the CDR3 reads TGCAGTCCGGGACAGACAGAGACCCAGTACTTC. This chain uses TRBV20-1 with TRBJ2-5; 7 bases are a match to TRBD1. Germline values: CDR1 DFQATT, CDR2 SNEGSKA (reference sequence). The CDR3 totals 11 residues. With 8 bases clipped from V and 4 bases from J, the junction kept 4 bases outside the gene matches.